The rows below give T cell receptor beta chains drawn from one sample of a study of cytomegalovirus exposure and HLA in healthy donors. Here immunoSEQ multiplex PCR was the method, and the copy in TCRdb shows in-frame clones only, minus some. In the table there are about 98,000 clones, 87% of which are singletons. The sequenced material came from PBMCs. The receptors here all came from a man between 18 and 29 years old in good health and CMV-seropositive. The CDR3 runs from the conserved cysteine through the conserved F or W. The D gene is left open where the match is weak. Clone sizes are given selectively: once, few, many, or a class where the clone is expanded.

v_gene: TRBV2; abundance: NA; j_gene: TRBJ2-5; d_gene: TRBD2; CDR3nt: TGTGCCAGCATATCTACCCCAGTGCGGGCTAGCGGGAAAGGAGAGACCCAGTACTTC; CDR3aa: CASISTPVRASGKGETQYF
v_gene: TRBV20-1; abundance: NA; j_gene: TRBJ1-1; d_gene: TRBD1; CDR3nt: TGCAGCGGACAGGGGAGCGCTGAAGCTTTCTTT; CDR3aa: CSGQGSAEAFF
v_gene: TRBV19; abundance: NA; j_gene: TRBJ2-3; d_gene: TRBD2; CDR3nt: TGTGCCAGCAAACCGACTAGCGGTGGCGGAGATACGCAGTATTTT; CDR3aa: CASKPTSGGGDTQYF
v_gene: TRBV28; abundance: NA; j_gene: TRBJ2-7; d_gene: TRBD2; CDR3nt: TGTGCCAGCGGGCGGGAGAGTCCCATCTCCTACGAGCAGTACTTC; CDR3aa: CASGRESPISYEQYF
v_gene: TRBV5-8; abundance: NA; j_gene: TRBJ2-7; d_gene: TRBD2; CDR3nt: TGTGCCAGCAGAACGGGACTAGCGATCTCCTACGAGCAGTACTTC; CDR3aa: CASRTGLAISYEQYF
v_gene: TRBV28; abundance: NA; j_gene: TRBJ1-1; d_gene: NA; CDR3nt: TGTGCCAGCAGTTTAGGCAGGGTAGTGGCTGAAGCTTTCTTT; CDR3aa: CASSLGRVVAEAFF
v_gene: TRBV29-1; abundance: NA; j_gene: TRBJ1-1; d_gene: NA; CDR3nt: TGCAGCGTTGTTAGACAGGACACTGAAGCTTTCTTT; CDR3aa: CSVVRQDTEAFF
v_gene: TRBV6-1; abundance: NA; j_gene: TRBJ1-2; d_gene: NA; CDR3nt: TGTGCCAGCAGTGAAGTCGTCAGGGCGCGCGATGGCTACACCTTC; CDR3aa: CASSEVVRARDGYTF
v_gene: TRBV5-1; abundance: NA; j_gene: TRBJ2-7; d_gene: NA; CDR3nt: TGCGCCAGCAGCGAAAGCCCCTCCCGGCAGGGACTGTACGAGCAGTACTTC; CDR3aa: CASSESPSRQGLYEQYF
v_gene: TRBV29-1; abundance: NA; j_gene: TRBJ2-2; d_gene: TRBD1; CDR3nt: TGCAGCGCGGACAGGGGTGGGAACACCGGGGAGCTGTTTTTT; CDR3aa: CSADRGGNTGELFF
v_gene: TRBV7-8; abundance: NA; j_gene: TRBJ2-7; d_gene: TRBD2; CDR3nt: TGTGCCAGCAGGGTCAGTAGCGGGGGTCTTTACGAGCAGTACTTC; CDR3aa: CASRVSSGGLYEQYF
v_gene: TRBV29-1; abundance: NA; j_gene: TRBJ2-1; d_gene: TRBD1; CDR3nt: TGCAGCGGCCCGGGACAGGGAAACAATGAGCAGTTCTTC; CDR3aa: CSGPGQGNNEQFF
v_gene: TRBV9; abundance: NA; j_gene: TRBJ2-5; d_gene: NA; CDR3nt: TGTGCCAGCAGCGTGGGAGACAACCAAGAGACCCAGTACTTC; CDR3aa: CASSVGDNQETQYF
v_gene: TRBV19; abundance: NA; j_gene: TRBJ1-5; d_gene: NA; CDR3nt: TGTGCCAGTAGTACCACAGGGATATCGGGGCAGCCCCAGCATTTT; CDR3aa: CASSTTGISGQPQHF
v_gene: TRBV6-4; abundance: NA; j_gene: TRBJ2-5; d_gene: TRBD2; CDR3nt: TGTGCCAGCACAATAGCGGGGGGCCTGGAGACCCAGTACTTC; CDR3aa: CASTIAGGLETQYF
v_gene: TRBV27; abundance: NA; j_gene: TRBJ2-5; d_gene: TRBD2; CDR3nt: TGTGCCAGCAGTCGGAGACTAGCGATCGAGACCCAGTACTTC; CDR3aa: CASSRRLAIETQYF
v_gene: TRBV7-2; abundance: NA; j_gene: TRBJ2-7; d_gene: TRBD1; CDR3nt: TGTGCCAGCAGTCCGACAGGGGGCGTCCTCAATCGCGTATACGAGCAGTACTTC; CDR3aa: CASSPTGGVLNRVYEQYF
v_gene: TRBV2; abundance: once; j_gene: TRBJ2-3; d_gene: TRBD1; CDR3nt: TGTGCCAGCAGTGAAAATCTCGGGACAGGGGGGAGGACAGATACGCAGTATTTT; CDR3aa: CASSENLGTGGRTDTQYF
v_gene: TRBV5-1; abundance: NA; j_gene: TRBJ1-3; d_gene: TRBD1; CDR3nt: TGCGCCAGCAGGCGAGGACAGGGAGGAAACACCATATATTTT; CDR3aa: CASRRGQGGNTIYF
v_gene: TRBV5-1; abundance: NA; j_gene: TRBJ2-7; d_gene: NA; CDR3nt: TGCGCCAGCAGCAAGAACTCGGGGAGCTCCTACGAGCAGTACTTC; CDR3aa: CASSKNSGSSYEQYF
v_gene: TRBV6-1; abundance: NA; j_gene: TRBJ1-4; d_gene: NA; CDR3nt: TGTGCCAGCAGTCCCCCGACAGATTCTAATGAAAAACTGTTTTTT; CDR3aa: CASSPPTDSNEKLFF
v_gene: TRBV7-8; abundance: NA; j_gene: TRBJ2-7; d_gene: NA; CDR3nt: TGTGCCAGCAGCTTAATGGCGACATTATCCTACGAGCAGTACTTC; CDR3aa: CASSLMATLSYEQYF
v_gene: TRBV5-1; abundance: NA; j_gene: TRBJ2-5; d_gene: TRBD1; CDR3nt: TGCGCCAGCAGCTTGGCAGGGGGCTTGTTCGAGACCCAGTACTTC; CDR3aa: CASSLAGGLFETQYF
v_gene: TRBV5-4; abundance: NA; j_gene: TRBJ2-7; d_gene: NA; CDR3nt: TGTGCCAGCAGCTTTTCAGGGATCTACGAGCAGTACTTC; CDR3aa: CASSFSGIYEQYF
v_gene: TRBV29-1; abundance: NA; j_gene: TRBJ1-2; d_gene: NA; CDR3nt: TGCAGCGTTGAAGACAATAACTATGGCTACACCTTC; CDR3aa: CSVEDNNYGYTF
v_gene: TRBV19; abundance: NA; j_gene: TRBJ1-6; d_gene: NA; CDR3nt: TGTGCCAGTGCCCGGCAGACCGCTGCGGATAATTCACCCCTCCACTTT; CDR3aa: CASARQTAADNSPLHF
v_gene: TRBV10-2; abundance: few; j_gene: TRBJ1-5; d_gene: TRBD1; CDR3nt: TGCGCCAGCAGTGACAGGGACAGGGGGCTCAATCAGCCCCAGCATTTT; CDR3aa: CASSDRDRGLNQPQHF
v_gene: TRBV5-6; abundance: NA; j_gene: TRBJ2-6; d_gene: NA; CDR3nt: TGTGCCAGCATCGATCGGAGCTCTGGGGCCAACGTCCTGACTTTC; CDR3aa: CASIDRSSGANVLTF
v_gene: TRBV11-3; abundance: NA; j_gene: TRBJ2-3; d_gene: TRBD1; CDR3nt: TGTGCCAGCAGCACCCGACGACAGGGAGGCACAGATACGCAGTATTTT; CDR3aa: CASSTRRQGGTDTQYF
v_gene: TRBV2; abundance: once; j_gene: TRBJ2-3; d_gene: NA; CDR3nt: TGTGCCAGCAGTGGGCCAGTAACAGATACGCAGTATTTT; CDR3aa: CASSGPVTDTQYF
v_gene: TRBV4-3; abundance: NA; j_gene: TRBJ2-5; d_gene: NA; CDR3nt: TGCGCCAGCAGCCCCGAACGGGGTCAAGCCCAGTACTTC; CDR3aa: CASSPERGQAQYF
v_gene: TRBV7-6; abundance: NA; j_gene: TRBJ2-7; d_gene: TRBD2; CDR3nt: TGTGCCAGCAGTGCTAGCGGAACCCTTATATACGAGCAGTACTTC; CDR3aa: CASSASGTLIYEQYF
v_gene: TRBV4-3; abundance: NA; j_gene: TRBJ2-3; d_gene: TRBD2; CDR3nt: TGCGCCAGCAGCCCTGGGGGCGGGAGGTCGGATACGCAGTATTTT; CDR3aa: CASSPGGGRSDTQYF
v_gene: TRBV11-3; abundance: few; j_gene: TRBJ1-1; d_gene: NA; CDR3nt: TGTGCCAGCAGCTTATATCGGGTTGAGAGCTCTGAAGCTTTCTTT; CDR3aa: CASSLYRVESSEAFF
v_gene: TRBV18; abundance: NA; j_gene: TRBJ1-4; d_gene: NA; CDR3nt: TGTGCCAGCTCACCACGGGAGGTTAATGAAAAACTGTTTTTT; CDR3aa: CASSPREVNEKLFF
v_gene: TRBV10-3; abundance: NA; j_gene: TRBJ2-7; d_gene: TRBD1; CDR3nt: TGTGCCATCAGTGAGTCGATTGGGACAGGGGCCTACGAGCAGTACTTC; CDR3aa: CAISESIGTGAYEQYF
v_gene: TRBV27; abundance: NA; j_gene: TRBJ1-1; d_gene: NA; CDR3nt: TGTGCCAGCAGTTTATTCCGGGGGACTGAAGCTTTCTTT; CDR3aa: CASSLFRGTEAFF
v_gene: TRBV7-2; abundance: NA; j_gene: TRBJ1-5; d_gene: NA; CDR3nt: TGTGCCAGCAGCTTAGACTATAGCAATCAGCCCCAGCATTTT; CDR3aa: CASSLDYSNQPQHF
v_gene: TRBV7-9; abundance: NA; j_gene: TRBJ1-3; d_gene: TRBD1; CDR3nt: TGTGCCAGCAGCTTAAACAGGGGCTCTGGAAACACCATATATTTT; CDR3aa: CASSLNRGSGNTIYF
v_gene: TRBV15; abundance: NA; j_gene: TRBJ2-5; d_gene: NA; CDR3nt: TGTGCCACCAGCACAGATCACTACGAGACCCAGTACTTC; CDR3aa: CATSTDHYETQYF
v_gene: TRBV11-2; abundance: NA; j_gene: TRBJ2-7; d_gene: NA; CDR3nt: TGTGCCAGCAGCTTGACAGTCTCCTACGAGCAGTACTTC; CDR3aa: CASSLTVSYEQYF
v_gene: TRBV10-3; abundance: NA; j_gene: TRBJ2-2; d_gene: NA; CDR3nt: TGTGCCATCAGTTCAATGGGGGGATTCGGTACCGGGGAGCTGTTTTTT; CDR3aa: CAISSMGGFGTGELFF
v_gene: TRBV5-1; abundance: NA; j_gene: TRBJ2-7; d_gene: NA; CDR3nt: TGTGCCAGCAGCTTGGCCGGGATCTACACGGGAGAGCAGTACTTC; CDR3aa: CASSLAGIYTGEQYF
v_gene: TRBV6-5; abundance: NA; j_gene: TRBJ2-1; d_gene: NA; CDR3nt: TGTGCCAGTTCGCTACCTAGTAATGAGCAGTTCTTC; CDR3aa: CASSLPSNEQFF
v_gene: TRBV6-5; abundance: NA; j_gene: TRBJ1-1; d_gene: TRBD1; CDR3nt: TGTGCCAGCCGAGGACAGGTGAACACTGAAGCTTTCTTT; CDR3aa: CASRGQVNTEAFF
v_gene: TRBV27; abundance: NA; j_gene: TRBJ1-2; d_gene: NA; CDR3nt: TGTGCCAGCAGTTACGGGGGAATCGCGAGCTATGGCTACACCTTC; CDR3aa: CASSYGGIASYGYTF
v_gene: TRBV18; abundance: NA; j_gene: TRBJ1-1; d_gene: TRBD1; CDR3nt: TGTGCCAGCTCTTTCGAACAGGGGGTACACACTGAAGCTTTCTTT; CDR3aa: CASSFEQGVHTEAFF
v_gene: TRBV11-2; abundance: NA; j_gene: TRBJ2-1; d_gene: NA; CDR3nt: TGTGCCAGCAGCTTCACGTCCTATCCAACCAGCGAGGATGAGCAGTTCTTC; CDR3aa: CASSFTSYPTSEDEQFF
v_gene: TRBV7-2; abundance: NA; j_gene: TRBJ1-5; d_gene: NA; CDR3nt: TGTGCCAGCAGCTTTAGTGGAGCCGCTCAGCCCCAGCATTTT; CDR3aa: CASSFSGAAQPQHF
v_gene: TRBV19; abundance: NA; j_gene: TRBJ2-7; d_gene: NA; CDR3nt: TGTGCCAGTAGTGAGGGGACATCCGGCTCCTACGAGCAGTACTTC; CDR3aa: CASSEGTSGSYEQYF
v_gene: TRBV5-6; abundance: NA; j_gene: TRBJ1-4; d_gene: TRBD1; CDR3nt: TGTGCCAGCAGCCTGGCGGGACAGCTTAATGAAAAACTGTTTTTT; CDR3aa: CASSLAGQLNEKLFF
v_gene: TRBV7-2; abundance: NA; j_gene: TRBJ2-1; d_gene: TRBD2; CDR3nt: TGTGCCAGCAGCTCGAGCGGGGGGGATTACAATGAGCAGTTCTTC; CDR3aa: CASSSSGGDYNEQFF
v_gene: TRBV25-1; abundance: NA; j_gene: TRBJ2-3; d_gene: NA; CDR3nt: TGTGCCAGCAGTGGCGGGCTTACTACAGATACGCAGTATTTT; CDR3aa: CASSGGLTTDTQYF
v_gene: TRBV18; abundance: NA; j_gene: TRBJ2-7; d_gene: TRBD1; CDR3nt: TGTGCCAGCTCACCCGGGACAGGGGGCCCCTACGAGCAGTACTTC; CDR3aa: CASSPGTGGPYEQYF
v_gene: TRBV29-1; abundance: NA; j_gene: TRBJ2-3; d_gene: TRBD2; CDR3nt: TGCAGCGTTTTTAGCGGGAGGTTAACAGATACGCAGTATTTT; CDR3aa: CSVFSGRLTDTQYF
v_gene: TRBV7-2; abundance: NA; j_gene: TRBJ2-5; d_gene: TRBD2; CDR3nt: TGTGCCAGCAGCTTACTAGCGGCGGTCGGGGTGGAGACCCAGTACTTC; CDR3aa: CASSLLAAVGVETQYF
v_gene: TRBV15; abundance: NA; j_gene: TRBJ2-7; d_gene: NA; CDR3nt: TGTGCCACCAGCAGAGACCTGGCCCCAACCCCCGTATACGAGCAGTACTTC; CDR3aa: CATSRDLAPTPVYEQYF
v_gene: TRBV7-3; abundance: once; j_gene: TRBJ2-7; d_gene: NA; CDR3nt: TGTGCCAGCAGCATAACAGGGAGTGCAGGCGAGCAGTACTTC; CDR3aa: CASSITGSAGEQYF
v_gene: TRBV5-5; abundance: once; j_gene: TRBJ2-1; d_gene: TRBD2; CDR3nt: TGTGCCAGCAGCCCAAGGACTAGCGGGGGGACCTACTACAATGAGCAGTTCTTC; CDR3aa: CASSPRTSGGTYYNEQFF